This T cell receptor beta chain appears in the sequencing data of a study of blood T cell repertoires in COVID-19. In the study overall: Samples came from the United States, Italy and Spain, spanning acute and convalescent COVID-19.

Sequencing used immunoSEQ multiplex PCR; TCRdb keeps in-frame clones, though not all of them. The sample has about 400,000 clones, roughly 86% seen once. The clonotype comes from a woman under 40 who had recovered from COVID-19. Source material: PBMCs or T cells enriched from blood (not recorded which).

CDR3 nucleotide sequence: TGTGCCAGCAGCCTCACCGGGACAGGGGGCTTCTATGAGCAGTTCTTC. Translation gives CASSLTGTGGFYEQFF. This sequence joins TRBV13 and TRBJ2-1, with TRBD1 matching 12 bases. Germline loops: CDR1 PRHDT, CDR2 FYEKMQ (reference sequence). This CDR3 contains 16 residues. With 5 bases clipped from V and 8 bases from J, the junction kept 10 bases outside the gene matches.